These T cell receptor beta chains were read from a single sample in a study of T cell repertoires in cytomegalovirus infection. One entry per CDR3 protein, called by TCRdb with MiXCR from the reads. The table records around 710,000 distinct CDR3 sequences, under 35% of them present only once. These receptors have no known antigen. Source: cultured CD8+ T cells from PBMCs, taken from culture after CMV antigen stimulation. These receptors all stem from a human donor in good health (CMV status not recorded). Some clones in this sample may be carry-over from other donors' samples. Each CDR3 is given with its conserved first and last residue. A D gene is named only where the DNA matches it firmly. Clone size is stated in some rows and not others, as once, few, many or a class when expanded.

V gene	clone size	D gene	J gene	CDR3 length	CDR3 protein	CDR3 DNA
TRBV12-3/TRBV12-4	few	-	TRBJ1-1	14	CASWRGSMNTEAFF	TGTGCCAGCTGGAGGGGGAGTATGAACACTGAAGCTTTCTTT
TRBV6-2/TRBV6-3	few	TRBD1	TRBJ2-1	15	CASSYRHRGYNEQFF	TGTGCCAGCAGTTACAGGCACAGGGGCTACAATGAGCAGTTCTTC
TRBV7-9	-	-	TRBJ1-4	15	CASSLVTGQNEKLFF	TGTGCCAGCAGCTTAGTCACGGGACAAAATGAAAAACTGTTTTTT
TRBV7-2	many	-	TRBJ2-5	15	CASSLGRTKVETQYF	TGTGCCAGCAGCTTAGGCAGAACAAAGGTGGAGACCCAGTACTTC
TRBV7-6	-	-	TRBJ1-2	16	CASSSRKTSVNYGYTF	TGTGCCAGCAGCTCCCGAAAGACCTCAGTTAACTATGGCTACACCTTC
TRBV7-3	many	-	TRBJ2-3	13	CASSSLSGDTQYF	TGTGCCAGCAGCTCCTTGTCCGGCGATACGCAGTATTTT
TRBV12-3/TRBV12-4	few	TRBD1	TRBJ1-2	15	CASSLGGPGGSGYTF	TGTGCCAGCAGTTTAGGGGGACCAGGGGGCTCTGGCTACACCTTC
TRBV6-2/TRBV6-3	few	-	TRBJ2-3	12	CASRRGLDTQYF	TGTGCCAGCAGACGTGGCTTAGACACGCAGTATTTT
TRBV4-1	-	-	TRBJ1-5	15	CASSQEEGSNQPQHF	TGCGCCAGCAGCCAAGAGGAGGGAAGCAATCAGCCCCAGCATTTT
TRBV7-2	-	-	TRBJ2-7	14	CASSPWSTTYEQYF	TGTGCCAGCAGCCCCTGGAGCACGACCTACGAGCAGTACTTC
TRBV6-5	-	TRBD1	TRBJ1-1	13	CASSYVQGDSTFF	TGTGCCAGCAGTTACGTCCAGGGGGATTCGACTTTCTTT
TRBV20-1	few	-	TRBJ2-7	14	CSASYGTGIYEQYF	TGCAGTGCGTCCTATGGGACTGGAATCTACGAGCAGTACTTC
TRBV6-2/TRBV6-3	-	TRBD2	TRBJ2-2	17	CASPPSSGGPNTGELFF	TGTGCCAGTCCGCCTAGTAGCGGGGGGCCGAACACCGGGGAGCTGTTTTTT
TRBV7-2	many	TRBD2	TRBJ2-1	13	CASSLVALAGEYF	TGTGCCAGCAGCTTAGTAGCCCTAGCGGGGGAATACTTC
TRBV7-8	many	TRBD2	TRBJ2-3	16	CASSILVAGVTDTQYF	TGTGCCAGCAGCATCTTGGTAGCGGGGGTAACAGATACGCAGTATTTT
TRBV4-1	-	-	TRBJ2-5	13	CASSQGRWETQYF	TGCGCCAGCAGCCAAGGGAGGTGGGAGACCCAGTACTTC
TRBV10-2	many	-	TRBJ1-1	13	CASRRGLGTEAFF	TGCGCCAGCAGGAGGGGGTTGGGCACTGAAGCTTTCTTT
TRBV7-9	many	-	TRBJ1-1	15	CASSSRGDPGTEAFF	TGTGCCAGCAGCTCGAGGGGGGACCCGGGGACTGAAGCTTTCTTT
TRBV5-4	-	TRBD1	TRBJ2-6	18	CASSYYRGLAGGANVLTF	TGTGCCAGCAGCTACTACAGGGGATTAGCTGGTGGGGCCAACGTCCTGACTTTC
TRBV19	-	TRBD1	TRBJ2-7	15	CASTAAWDRRAEQYF	TGTGCCAGCACGGCCGCCTGGGACAGGCGCGCAGAGCAGTACTTC
TRBV4-3	-	-	TRBJ2-5	15	CASSQDVRGQETQYF	TGCGCCAGCAGCCAAGATGTCAGGGGACAAGAGACCCAGTACTTC
TRBV7-8	few	-	TRBJ1-5	15	CASSPLGRDDQPQHF	TGTGCCAGCAGCCCCCTCGGACGGGACGATCAGCCCCAGCATTTT
TRBV27	-	-	TRBJ1-2	14	CASSLLGEAYGYTF	TGTGCCAGCAGTTTATTAGGGGAAGCCTATGGCTACACCTTC
TRBV12-5	-	-	TRBJ2-4	14	CASGGRDVKNIQYF	TGTGCTAGTGGAGGCCGGGACGTAAAAAACATTCAGTACTTC
TRBV12-5	few	TRBD1	TRBJ1-1	14	CASGFTGGMTEAFF	TGTGCTAGTGGTTTTACAGGGGGAATGACTGAAGCTTTCTTT
TRBV6-6	many	TRBD1	TRBJ1-5	16	CASSYFGTAKVKPQHF	TGTGCCAGCAGTTACTTCGGGACAGCTAAAGTAAAGCCCCAGCATTTT
TRBV4-1	-	-	TRBJ1-4	13	CASRNPADEKLFF	TGCGCCAGCCGAAATCCCGCAGATGAAAAACTGTTTTTT
TRBV20-1	-	TRBD1	TRBJ2-3	12	CSARGTGVTQYF	TGCAGTGCTAGAGGGACAGGGGTTACGCAGTATTTT
TRBV4-3	few	TRBD2	TRBJ2-5	15	CASSQERTGGETQYF	TGCGCCAGCAGCCAAGAACGGACGGGGGGAGAGACCCAGTACTTC
TRBV7-2	-	-	TRBJ1-2	15	CASSLDPRKPYGYTF	TGTGCCAGCAGCTTAGATCCCAGAAAACCGTATGGCTACACCTTC
TRBV2	-	-	TRBJ1-2	11	CAIKDSHGYTF	TGTGCCATTAAAGACAGCCATGGCTACACCTTC
TRBV2	-	-	TRBJ2-7	12	CASEGGAHEQYF	TGTGCCAGCGAAGGTGGTGCCCACGAGCAGTACTTC
TRBV4-1	few	-	TRBJ2-3	15	CASSQGWGGTDTQYF	TGCGCCAGCAGCCAAGGATGGGGGGGCACAGATACGCAGTATTTT
TRBV7-9	-	-	TRBJ2-3	12	CASSPESDTQYF	TGTGCCAGCAGCCCAGAGTCAGATACGCAGTATTTT
TRBV6-1	medium-sized	-	TRBJ2-7	14	CASSEESGINEQYF	TGTGCCAGCAGTGAAGAATCTGGGATTAACGAGCAGTACTTC
TRBV7-7	few	-	TRBJ2-7	15	CASSPVGDGAYEQYF	TGTGCTAGCAGCCCGGTCGGGGACGGGGCCTACGAGCAGTACTTC
TRBV15	-	-	TRBJ1-1	15	CATSRDSFNYYEAFF	TGTGCCACCAGCAGAGATAGTTTCAACTACTATGAAGCTTTCTTT
TRBV7-4	once	-	TRBJ1-1	11	CANSLPTEAFF	TGTGCCAACAGCTTGCCCACTGAAGCTTTCTTT
TRBV27	few	-	TRBJ1-4	14	CASSFQGTNEKLFF	TGTGCCAGCAGTTTCCAGGGGACTAATGAAAAACTGTTTTTT
TRBV5-4	-	-	TRBJ2-5	13	CASSKRDVETQYF	TGTGCCAGCAGCAAAAGGGACGTAGAGACCCAGTACTTC
TRBV5-6	-	-	TRBJ2-7	17	CASSLAPLIRISYEQYF	TGTGCCAGCAGCTTGGCGCCCCTAATACGCATCTCCTACGAGCAGTACTTC
TRBV28	-	-	TRBJ1-5	15	CASSLAGQGAEPQHF	TGTGCCAGCAGCCTCGCGGGGCAGGGAGCGGAGCCCCAGCATTTT
TRBV27	few	-	TRBJ1-6	14	CASSWQDYNSPLHF	TGTGCCAGCAGTTGGCAGGATTATAATTCACCCCTCCACTTT